The 7 T cell receptor beta chains below were found in one sample sequenced in a study of shared clonotypes between healthy human individuals. CD45RO-negative, CCR7-selected cells formed the naive CD8 fraction, which excluded terminally differentiated effector memory CD45RA+ cells. The method was immunoSEQ multiplex PCR; TCRdb's version includes in-frame clones alone and lacks a portion of them. The table shows around 600,000 clones, with approximately 95% occurring only once. Sequencing input: naive CD8+ T cells sorted from blood. The receptor source for this set is a woman in her 30s in good health.

In the case of this clone: The sample holds other DNA sequences that translate to the same CDR3. The chain couples TRBV9 to TRBJ1-4; no definite D call. Trimming left V 0 bases short and J 0 bases short, with 6 bases between. CDR1 is SGDLS, CDR2 YYNGEE, per germline. This CDR3 has 15 residues. The CDR3, as DNA: TGTGCCAGCAGCGTAGGCGGGGCAACTAATGAAAAACTGTTTTTT. It codes for CASSVGGATNEKLFF.

The genes are TRBV30 and TRBJ1-1, with D possibly being TRBD1 (5 bases). Germline V CDR1 and CDR2: GTSNPN, SVGIG (reference sequence). This CDR3 contains 14 residues. V gave up 1 base and J gave up 2 bases, with 11 bases separating them. For the CDR3, the DNA is TGTGCCTGGAGTGCCCCGGACAAAAACACTGAAGCTTTCTTT. Translating it yields CAWSAPDKNTEAFF.

V and J are TRBV6-5 and TRBJ2-7; 7 nucleotides align to TRBD2. The J segment lost 5 bases and the V segment lost 7 bases, leaving 11 bases of the junction unmatched. The CDR3 runs to 14 residues. Germline V gene lookup returns CDR1 MNHEY and CDR2 SVGAGI. The CDR3 region is CASTHRGRGNEQYF. The CDR3 DNA follows: TGTGCCAGCACCCACCGTGGGAGGGGCAACGAGCAGTACTTC.

The genes are TRBV5-6 and TRBJ2-7; D may be TRBD1 (5 bases). The ends were cut back, 0 bases at V and 3 bases at J, with 10 bases in the middle. Germline V gene data show CDR1 as SGHDT and CDR2 as YYEEEE. The CDR3 loop spans 14 amino acids. The CDR3 sequence: CASSLEGSVYEQYF. DNA of the CDR3: TGTGCCAGCAGCTTGGAGGGGTCTGTCTACGAGCAGTACTTC.

This chain connects TRBV28 to TRBJ1-1; no clear D gene. The CDR3 contains 15 residues. Per the germline V gene, CDR1 is MDHEN and CDR2 is SYDVKM. V dropped 2 bases and J dropped 5 bases, with 15 bases sitting between them. The CDR3: CASSLELGYRTEAFF. The CDR3 nucleotides are TGTGCCAGCAGTTTAGAGTTAGGGTATCGGACTGAAGCTTTCTTT.

The genes are TRBV2 and TRBJ2-7, with 9 positions matching TRBD2. This CDR3 has 13 amino acids. The germline V gene has CDR1 SNHLY and CDR2 FYNNEI. J was trimmed by 2 bases and V by 9 bases; bases with no gene match: 5. CDR3 DNA sequence: TGTGCCAGAGGAGCGGGAGGACCCTACGAGCAGTACTTC. This codes for CARGAGGPYEQYF.

The rearrangement links TRBV6-1 to TRBJ2-1; D not resolved. Germline V gene sequence: CDR1 MNHNS, CDR2 SASEGT. Trimming took off 4 bases at V and 7 bases at J, with 23 bases between the two ends. This CDR3 comprises 17 residues. The DNA of the CDR3 is TGTGCCAGCAGTGCTCAAGAGTATCACGGTGAGTGGAATGAGCAGTTCTTC. It is translated as CASSAQEYHGEWNEQFF.